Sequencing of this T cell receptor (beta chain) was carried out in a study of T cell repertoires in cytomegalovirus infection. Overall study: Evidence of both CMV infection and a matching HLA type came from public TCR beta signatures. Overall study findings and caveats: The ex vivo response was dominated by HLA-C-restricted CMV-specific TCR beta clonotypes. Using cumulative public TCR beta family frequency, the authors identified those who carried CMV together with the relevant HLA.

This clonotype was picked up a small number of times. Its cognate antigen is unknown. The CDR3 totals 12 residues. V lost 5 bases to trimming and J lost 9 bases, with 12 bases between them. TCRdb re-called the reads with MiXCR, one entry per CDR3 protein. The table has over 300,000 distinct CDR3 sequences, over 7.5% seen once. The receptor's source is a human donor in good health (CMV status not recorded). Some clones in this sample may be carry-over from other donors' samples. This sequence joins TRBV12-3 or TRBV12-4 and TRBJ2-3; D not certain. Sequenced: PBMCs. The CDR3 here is CASSRPSQTQYF. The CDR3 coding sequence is TGTGCCAGCAGTCGACCATCCCAAACGCAGTATTTT.